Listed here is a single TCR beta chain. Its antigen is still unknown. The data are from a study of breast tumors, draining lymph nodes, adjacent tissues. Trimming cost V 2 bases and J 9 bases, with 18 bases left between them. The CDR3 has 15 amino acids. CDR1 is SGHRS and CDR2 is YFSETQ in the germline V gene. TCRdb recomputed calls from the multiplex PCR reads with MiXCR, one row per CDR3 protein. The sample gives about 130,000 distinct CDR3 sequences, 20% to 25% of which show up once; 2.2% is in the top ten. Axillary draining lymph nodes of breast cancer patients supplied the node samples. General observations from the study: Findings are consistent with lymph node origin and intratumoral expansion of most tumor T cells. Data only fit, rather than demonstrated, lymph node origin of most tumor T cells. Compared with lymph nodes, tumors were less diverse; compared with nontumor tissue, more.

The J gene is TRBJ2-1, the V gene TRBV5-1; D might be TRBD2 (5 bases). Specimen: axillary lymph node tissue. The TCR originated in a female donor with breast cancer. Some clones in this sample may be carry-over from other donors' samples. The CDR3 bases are TGCGCCAGCAGCTTCTCCGTCGGGGTAGCCGGTGAGCAGTTCTTC. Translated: CASSFSVGVAGEQFF.